This T cell receptor (beta chain) was sequenced for a study of T cells in Graves' hyperthyroidism and ophthalmopathy. Regions amplified from RNA transcripts were the TCR beta CDR3 regions. First-round RT-PCR targeting the TCR CDR3 was performed with the HTBI primer set. TCRdb re-called the multiplex PCR reads with MiXCR, one entry per CDR3 protein. This sample has over 700,000 distinct CDR3 sequences, with 38% found just once. This clonotype was detected many times. Germline V lookup: CDR1 SNHLY, CDR2 FYNNEI. V was pared by 5 bases and J by 6 bases, with 6 bases of the junction left unmatched. The CDR3 is 14 amino acids.

The TCR sequence derives from a man aged 18 to 29 with Graves' hyperthyroidism. This chain links TRBV2 with TRBJ1-4, with 7 bases identical to TRBD1. The specimen sequenced was blood. The CDR3 DNA is TGTGCCAGCAGTCCGGGACAGCCAGATGAAAAACTGTTTTTT. Translation gives CASSPGQPDEKLFF. Based on the CDR3 plus reference TRBV2 and TRBJ1-4, the full variable domain is EPEVTQTPSHQVTQMGQEVILRCVPISNHLYFYWYRQILGQKVEFLVSFYNNEISEKSEIFDDQFSVERPDGSNFTLKIRSTKLEDSAMYFCASSPGQPDEKLFFGSGTQLSVL.